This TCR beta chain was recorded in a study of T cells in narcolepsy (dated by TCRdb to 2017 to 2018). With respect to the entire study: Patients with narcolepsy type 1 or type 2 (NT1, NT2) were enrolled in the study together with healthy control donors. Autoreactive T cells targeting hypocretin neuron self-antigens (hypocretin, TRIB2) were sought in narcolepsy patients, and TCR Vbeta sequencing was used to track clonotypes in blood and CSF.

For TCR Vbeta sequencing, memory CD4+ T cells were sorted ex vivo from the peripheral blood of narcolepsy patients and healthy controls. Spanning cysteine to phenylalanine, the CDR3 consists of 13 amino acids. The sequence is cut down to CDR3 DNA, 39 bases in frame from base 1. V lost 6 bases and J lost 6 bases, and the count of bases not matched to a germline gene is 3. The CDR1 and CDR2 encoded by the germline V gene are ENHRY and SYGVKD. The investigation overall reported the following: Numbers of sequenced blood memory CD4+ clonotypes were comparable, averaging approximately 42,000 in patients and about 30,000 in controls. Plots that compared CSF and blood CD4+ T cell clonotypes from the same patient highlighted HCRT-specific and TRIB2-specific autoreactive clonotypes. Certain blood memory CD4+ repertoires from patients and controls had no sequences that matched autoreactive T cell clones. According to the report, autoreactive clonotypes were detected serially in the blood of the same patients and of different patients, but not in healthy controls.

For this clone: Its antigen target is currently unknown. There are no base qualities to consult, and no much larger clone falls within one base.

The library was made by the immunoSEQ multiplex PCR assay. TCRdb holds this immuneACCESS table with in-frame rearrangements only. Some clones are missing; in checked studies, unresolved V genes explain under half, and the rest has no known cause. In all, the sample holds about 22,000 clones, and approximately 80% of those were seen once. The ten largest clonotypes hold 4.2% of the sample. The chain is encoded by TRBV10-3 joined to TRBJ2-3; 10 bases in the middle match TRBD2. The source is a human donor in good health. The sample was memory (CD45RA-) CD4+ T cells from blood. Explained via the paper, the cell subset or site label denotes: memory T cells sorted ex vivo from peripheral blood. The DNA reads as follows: TGTGCCATCAGAGCTAGCGGGGGTGATACGCAGTATTTT. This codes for CAIRASGGDTQYF.